One sample yielded the 25 T cell receptor beta chains listed below, sequenced in a study of memory CD4+ T cells and cytomegalovirus serostatus. TCRdb's table, derived via immunoSEQ multiplex PCR, lists solely in-frame clones and lacks some. The table includes around 76,000 clones, roughly 78% detected once. Single viable CD3+CD4+CD8-CD45RO+ cells were sorted as the memory CD4+ T cells. The sample consisted of memory CD4+ T cells from blood. All receptors come from an adult in good health and CMV-seropositive.

The chain combines TRBV5-1 with TRBJ1-1; D is uncertain. The CDR3 sequence is 14 residues long. Germline CDR1 SGHRS, CDR2 YFSETQ. The ends were cut back, 0 bases at V and 4 bases at J, with 10 bases in the middle. The CDR3: CASSLDESGTEAFF. The CDR3 nucleotides read TGCGCCAGCAGCTTGGACGAGAGTGGCACTGAAGCTTTCTTT. The complete variable domain, with remaining parts taken from reference TRBV5-1 and TRBJ1-1, reads KAGVTQTPRYLIKTRGQQVTLSCSPISGHRSVSWYQQTPGQGLQFLFEYFSETQRNKGNFPGRFSGRQFSNSRSEMNVSTLELGDSALYLCASSLDESGTEAFFGQGTRLTVV.

This sequence joins TRBV10-1 and TRBJ1-5, with TRBD1 matching over 9 bases. The CDR3 has 15 amino acids. Trimming took 5 bases from V and 6 from J; bases not matched to a gene: 8. Germline CDR1 and CDR2: WNHNN and SYGVQD (reference sequence). CDR3: CASSRDRDIGQPQHF. The DNA for the CDR3 is TGCGCCAGCAGTCGGGACAGGGATATCGGTCAGCCCCAGCATTTT.

V and J are TRBV27 and TRBJ1-2, with TRBD1 matching over 8 bases. There are 13 residues in the CDR3. The V gene's germline CDR1 is MNHEY and CDR2 SMNVEV (reference sequence). V shed 5 bases and J 6 bases; nucleotides not matched to a gene: 5. The CDR3 region has the DNA TGTGCCAGCAGTGACAGGGGAGCTAATGGCTACACCTTC. Translated: CASSDRGANGYTF.

The genes are TRBV10-3 and TRBJ2-3; D is uncertain. Germline CDR1 is ENHRY and CDR2 is SYGVKD. The CDR3 totals 13 residues. Trimming cost V 6 bases and J 2 bases, with 9 bases left between them. CDR3 residues: CAIRGYTTDTQYF. CDR3 DNA sequence: TGTGCCATCAGAGGCTATACCACAGATACGCAGTATTTT.

Comments on this clone: Possible read error: a much larger clone is one base away. The sample contains more than one DNA sequence encoding this CDR3. The genes are TRBV11-3 and TRBJ1-1; possibly TRBD1 for D (5 bases). Germline V lookup: CDR1 SGHNT, CDR2 YENEEA. The V end was cut by 3 bases, the J end by 1 base, with 6 bases between. The CDR3 totals 13 residues. The CDR3 sequence is CASSFQGNTEAFF. In DNA, the CDR3 is TGTGCCAGCAGCTTTCAGGGGAACACTGAAGCTTTCTTT.

This chain uses TRBV28 with TRBJ2-1; 10 bases map to TRBD1. The ends lost 6 bases at V and 5 bases at J; junction bases unmatched: 7. The CDR3 is 15 residues long. CDR1 is MDHEN, CDR2 SYDVKM, per germline. The CDR3 region has the DNA TGTGCCAGCAGCCCTGGGGGGACAGGGGACAATGAGCAGTTCTTC. It encodes CASSPGGTGDNEQFF.

The chain has TRBV27 and TRBJ1-5; D remains ambiguous. In germline, CDR1 is MNHEY, CDR2 SMNVEV (reference sequence). The CDR3 runs to 14 residues. Trimming shortened V by 2 bases and J by 0 bases, and 5 bases separated the two germline ends. The CDR3 nucleotides are TGTGCCAGCAGTTTAAAGGCTAGCAATCAGCCCCAGCATTTT. This gives the protein CASSLKASNQPQHF.

The CDR3: CASSLSGRSLNEQFF. The CDR3 region has the DNA TGTGCCAGCAGCCTTAGCGGGAGGTCCCTCAATGAGCAGTTCTTC. The chain combines TRBV7-9 with TRBJ2-1; TRBD2 matches at 10 bases. There are 15 residues in the CDR3. V shed 5 bases and J 6 bases; nucleotides not matched to a gene: 7. Per the germline V gene, CDR1 is SEHNR and CDR2 is FQNEAQ (reference sequence).

This sequence joins TRBV10-3 and TRBJ1-1; D may be TRBD1 (5 bases). The V end was cut by 2 bases, the J end by 1 base, with 11 bases between. Germline CDR1 ENHRY, CDR2 SYGVKD. This CDR3 has 15 amino acids. CDR3 nucleotide sequence: TGTGCCATCAGTGAGAAAGGAAGGGGGAACACTGAAGCTTTCTTT. Encoded protein: CAISEKGRGNTEAFF.

This clone qualifies as medium-sized (0.01 to 0.1%). The chain links TRBV7-9 to TRBJ1-1; D is ambiguous. Germline V gene data show CDR1 as SEHNR and CDR2 as FQNEAQ (reference sequence). The CDR3 is 15 amino acids. The ends were cut back, 4 bases at V and 2 bases at J, with 14 bases in the middle. This CDR3 reads CASSSPYRVNTEAFF. Here the CDR3 DNA reads TGTGCCAGCAGCTCCCCGTACCGGGTCAACACTGAAGCTTTCTTT.

This chain connects TRBV11-3 to TRBJ2-3; either TRBD1 or TRBD2 may supply D (6 bases each). V was clipped by 5 bases and J by 1 base, with 16 bases between them. Germline V CDR1 and CDR2: SGHNT, YENEEA. The CDR3 contains 16 residues. CDR3 sequence: CASSNPLGGGTDTQYF. In nucleotides, the CDR3 is TGTGCCAGCAGCAACCCTCTGGGGGGCGGCACAGATACGCAGTATTTT.

The CDR3 region is CASSIRPGLEQFF. The CDR3 DNA is TGTGCCAGTAGTATAAGGCCCGGACTGGAGCAGTTCTTC. V usage is TRBV19 and J usage is TRBJ2-1; tentative D call: TRBD2 (5 bases). V was clipped by 2 bases and J by 10 bases, with 12 bases between them. This CDR3 comprises 13 residues. Germline CDR1 is LNHDA and CDR2 is SQIVND (reference sequence).

The chain links TRBV10-1 to TRBJ2-2, with 9 bases lining up with TRBD2. The CDR3 loop spans 16 amino acids. Germline lookup yields CDR1 WNHNN and CDR2 SYGVQD (reference sequence). The V gene end was trimmed by 4 bases and the J gene end by 5 bases; junction bases not matched to a gene: 8. The CDR3 reads CASSGTRLAGTGELFF. The CDR3 DNA sequence: TGCGCCAGCAGTGGAACGAGGCTAGCGGGGACCGGGGAGCTGTTTTTT.

J is TRBJ2-7 and V is TRBV6-5; 9 nucleotides match TRBD1. This CDR3 contains 15 residues. Looked up from germline, CDR1 is MNHEY and CDR2 is SVGAGI. J gave up 6 bases and V 0 bases, and 6 bases lay outside the gene matches. CDR3 amino acids: CASSYSGQGPVEQYF. Written as DNA, the CDR3 is TGTGCCAGCAGTTACTCGGGACAGGGCCCTGTCGAGCAGTACTTC.

V gene TRBV7-2 combines with J gene TRBJ1-1; D not certain. The germline V and J ends were trimmed by 1 base and 6 bases, with 9 bases remaining between them. The CDR3 covers 13 residues. CDR1 and CDR2 (germline): SGHTA, FQGNSA. The CDR3 DNA follows: TGTGCCAGCAGCTTAGAGTGGCGGGCTGAAGCTTTCTTT. Encoded protein: CASSLEWRAEAFF. Variable domain in full (rest from reference TRBV7-2 and TRBJ1-1): GAGVSQSPSNKVTEKGKDVELRCDPISGHTALYWYRQSLGQGLEFLIYFQGNSAPDKSGLPSDRFSAERTGGSVSTLTIQRTQQEDSAVYLCASSLEWRAEAFFGQGTRLTVV.

The rearrangement uses TRBV21-1 and TRBJ2-7. TRBV21-1 is termed a pseudogene. This CDR3 has 18 residues. The CDR3 sequence: CASSARGSSPEITYEQYF. Written as DNA, the CDR3 is TGTGCCAGCAGCGCCCGGGGCAGCTCCCCAGAAATAACCTACGAGCAGTACTTC.

This sequence joins TRBV29-1 and TRBJ2-3; D is unresolved. The germline gives CDR1 SQVTM, CDR2 ANQGSEA. With 4 bases removed from V and 6 bases from J, the gap between germline ends came to 5 bases. The CDR3 sequence is 10 residues long. This chain's CDR3 is CSVGWDTQYF. CDR3 DNA: TGCAGCGTTGGCTGGGATACGCAGTATTTT.

V is TRBV27 and J is TRBJ2-3; 8 nucleotides match TRBD2. The CDR3 sequence is 18 residues long. The trim removed 6 bases at V and 1 base at J, leaving 15 bases unmatched. Germline assignment: CDR1 MNHEY and CDR2 SMNVEV (reference sequence). CDR3 bases: TGTGCCAGCAGCTCCTCCCGCCAGGGGCGGGGGGGCACAGATACGCAGTATTTT. This codes for CASSSSRQGRGGTDTQYF.

The rearrangement joins TRBV28 to TRBJ1-4; 7 positions match TRBD1. Germline CDR1 and CDR2: MDHEN and SYDVKM. The CDR3 sequence is 16 residues long. With 7 bases clipped from V and 0 bases from J, the junction kept 8 bases outside the gene matches. Here the CDR3 reads CASTQGGLATNEKLFF. In DNA form, the CDR3 reads TGTGCCAGCACTCAGGGGGGGCTTGCAACTAATGAAAAACTGTTTTTT.

V usage is TRBV19 and J usage is TRBJ1-2; TRBD1 agrees at 9 bases. Losses at the gene ends were 5 bases for V and 7 bases for J; bases not matched to a gene: 14. Germline loops: CDR1 LNHDA, CDR2 SQIVND (reference sequence). This CDR3 is 16 amino acids long. The CDR3 loop reads CASSSRVNRGRAGYTF. CDR3 in DNA: TGTGCCAGTAGTTCTAGGGTAAACAGGGGGCGCGCTGGCTACACCTTC.

This clone has a single count. The rearrangement joins TRBV27 to TRBJ1-4, with 7 bases identical to TRBD1. Trimming cost V 3 bases and J 3 bases; bases outside gene matches: 4. The V gene's germline CDR1 is MNHEY and CDR2 SMNVEV (reference sequence). This CDR3 is 15 amino acids long. The CDR3 coding sequence is TGTGCCAGCAGTTTGGGGGGACAGCCTAATGAAAAACTGTTTTTT. It is translated as CASSLGGQPNEKLFF.

CDR3 amino acids: CASSLVVGTRPGEQYF. CDR3 in DNA: TGTGCCAGCAGCTTAGTTGTGGGGACGCGCCCCGGCGAGCAGTACTTC. The V gene is TRBV7-2, the J gene TRBJ2-7; D could derive from TRBD1 or TRBD2 (5 bases each). The CDR3 is 16 amino acids. Germline CDR1 is SGHTA and CDR2 is FQGNSA. V lost 1 base to trimming and J lost 6 bases, with 19 bases between them.

This chain links TRBV9 with TRBJ2-1; D might be TRBD2 (5 bases). The V end was cut by 4 bases, the J end by 3 bases, with 11 bases between. The CDR3 runs 14 residues. Germline-derived CDR1 and CDR2 are SGDLS and YYNGEE. This CDR3 reads CASSPIGSYNEQFF. The CDR3 bases are TGTGCCAGCAGCCCCATAGGGAGCTACAATGAGCAGTTCTTC.

In DNA form, the CDR3 reads TGTGCCAGCAGCTTTCAGGGAGGGGACACTGAAGCTTTCTTT. This codes for CASSFQGGDTEAFF. The V call is TRBV5-5, the J call TRBJ1-1; a weak D match, TRBD1 (5 bases). There are 14 residues in the CDR3. V shed 2 bases and J shed 3 bases, with 11 bases lying between them. The germline gives CDR1 SGHKS, CDR2 YYEKEE (reference sequence).

This clone was counted many times. The V call is TRBV30, the J call TRBJ2-5; the D gene could be TRBD1 or TRBD2 (5 bases each). Trimming took off 0 bases at V and 0 bases at J, with 20 bases between the two ends. This CDR3 is built from 18 residues. Germline lookup yields CDR1 GTSNPN and CDR2 SVGIG (reference sequence). CDR3 coding DNA: TGTGCCTGGAGTGTACGGCGAGGGGTAGGGGTGAACCAAGAGACCCAGTACTTC. The encoded protein is CAWSVRRGVGVNQETQYF.